Given below is one T cell receptor (beta chain) in context. This clone's antigen is unknown. No per-base quality is available; no much larger clone lies one base away. Libraries came from the immunoSEQ multiplex PCR assay. For the multiplex PCR, a mixture combining 60 forward primers for TCR Vbeta segments and 13 reverse primers for TCR Jbeta segments was used. Amplification of the CDR3 region of rearranged TCR beta genes was performed with a multiplex PCR assay on genomic DNA. Amplified TCR beta libraries were sequenced as 87-base-pair reads on the Illumina HiSeq System. The study's processing was this. A later analysis counted about 80 million unique TCR beta chains across the 670 or so repertoires, and roughly 10 million of these chains were shared by at least two donors. Raw reads were error-corrected and collapsed into unique sequences by a nearest-neighbor algorithm in which closely related sequences were merged to remove PCR and sequencing errors. Alignment of CDR3 sequences to IMGT reference sequences was used to assign V, D and J gene segments. For a sequence to be retained, a match of at least six nucleotides was required to both a V gene segment and a J gene segment. Rearrangements were called productive when the CDR3 lacked stop codons and stayed in frame with V and J; all others were non-productive. CDR3 was defined according to IMGT convention as the region running from the second conserved V-encoded cysteine to the conserved J-encoded phenylalanine. In an earlier analysis of around 570 of the donors, sequences lacking an unambiguous match to a single V gene segment were excluded. An earlier analysis of some 500 of the donors classified V segments as functional when productive rearrangements were above 56.7% and as segregating when the standard deviation between donors was above 5%. A statistical classification framework was built for diagnosing cytomegalovirus status from the catalog of TCR beta chain sequences. V and J gene assignment, in a later analysis, came from comparing TCR nucleotide sequences with IMGT/GENE-DB human TR gene sequences. The TCRdist pipeline was used in a later analysis to assign CDR3 sequences and most-parsimonious VDJ recombination scenarios. A later analysis defined each TCR beta chain by its CDR3 amino acid sequence plus V-gene family, and excluded reads lacking a unique V-gene family. To address suspected cross-contamination and a sequencing artifact, a later analysis removed roughly 640 highly shared, low-generation-probability nucleotide sequences. For each public chain, a later analysis derived a clonal expansion index from normalized ranks of inferred template counts within each repertoire. In a later analysis, generation probabilities were computed using a VDJ recombination model fitted to out-of-frame rearrangements, and the results were checked against IGoR. In a later analysis, TCR-TCR, TCR-HLA and TCR-CMV co-occurrence was scored with hypergeometric tests, and a repertoire-size bias correction was applied to TCR pairs. A later analysis estimated false discovery rates by permuting HLA or CMV assignments 20 times. In a later analysis, co-occurring TCRs were grouped using DBSCAN, with TCRdist sequence similarity added in when clustering inside HLA-allele-positive subsets. Repertoires with fewer than 30,000 or more than 120,000 public chains were left out of co-occurrence clustering, as were about 5 repertoires with anomalous nucleotide sharing. In TCRdb, the immuneACCESS table is reduced to in-frame sequences with V and J assigned. These tables do not hold every clone; where another copy was compared, an unresolved V gene accounts for under half, and the others remain unexplained. D and trimming were read from the DNA, whereas the V and J calls and clone size are those reported in that table. The sample contains more than 85,000 clones, more than 70% of them found a single time. The ten largest clones represent more than 9.5% of the sample.

This record comes from a study of cytomegalovirus exposure and HLA in healthy donors (dated by TCRdb to 2017 to 2019). As for the study more broadly: An earlier analysis of approximately 590 of the donors reported 250 to 350 Gb of sequence data and 117 million unique TCR beta sequences from around 200 million T cells. HLA typing covered class I and class II loci at four-digit resolution. Four or five DR-DQ haplotypes were handled as single units for association and clustering, since linkage in the cohort was strong. Donor age, sex, ethnicity and CMV serostatus were collected together with the repertoire data. To predict cytomegalovirus infection status, the study combined high-throughput TCR immunosequencing, statistical association of individual TCRs with disease status, and machine learning. The number of donors typed differed by locus, with about 620-630 for A, B, C, DRB1 and DQB1, over 500 for DQA1, 600 to 610 for DPA1, and 400 to 490 for DPB1. The study used immunosequencing to profile the T cell repertoires of around 600 subjects and linked those repertoires to cytomegalovirus serostatus. An earlier analysis of about 600 of the donors used high-throughput TCR beta sequencing to judge whether each TCR beta V gene segment behaved as functional or pseudogenic. A later analysis re-examined previously published TCR beta repertoires from roughly 720 donors and added high-resolution HLA genotyping to investigate patterns of TCR occurrence. Besides the first cohort of hundreds of subjects, a separate validation cohort made up of 120 different subjects was used. Across about 370 genotyped donors of the cohort, an average of approximately 240,000 unique TCR beta nucleotide sequences per donor were sequenced, and roughly 20% of those sequences were non-productive. The genetic ancestry cluster associated with self-reported Caucasian donors included around four fifths of the approximately 430 genotyped donors. About 310 gigabases of sequencing data and tens of millions of unique TCR sequences were included in an early release covering over 600 HLA-typed donors. A later genetic analysis took genome-wide SNP genotypes for about three fifths of the 666 donors and used that subset as a discovery cohort. The later analysis used no new phenotypic data to find candidate immune exposures, relying instead on TCR beta sequences and their occurrence across donors. Every repertoire in the discovery cohort had been generated on one and the same sequencing platform. The study was designed to test whether signatures of past pathogen exposure could be identified by cataloging public T cell receptors.

The cohort was made up of approximately 670 healthy bone marrow donors. At the time of sampling, every cohort member was nominally healthy, though immune exposures that went unrecorded were likely present. The donor was CMV seropositive and belonged to the group of around 300 seropositive cohort members. Each donor provided a peripheral blood sample, and peripheral blood mononuclear cells were used for TCR beta sequencing. The Qiagen DNeasy Blood Extraction Kit was used to extract genomic DNA from the blood cell samples. Summary of the overall study and its limitations: In a later analysis, HLA-associated TCR beta chains showed more clonal expansion and lower generation probabilities than non-associated chains that were equally common. A later analysis reported that several top co-occurrence clusters appeared linked to parvovirus B19, influenza, CMV and Epstein-Barr virus. The authors suggested that the approach could potentially be extended to other disease states and immunological phenotypes. At a false discovery rate of 0.05, a later analysis linked about 16,000 TCR beta sequences to specific HLA alleles. Immune exposure information for the cohort was limited to CMV serostatus. In a later analysis, the rate of TCR association differed among HLA loci, with DRB1 alleles having the most associated TCRs and HLA-C alleles having the fewest. The earlier analysis of nearly 600 of the donors excluded seventeen rarely observed V segments, including chromosome 9 orphons, because counts were too low. According to a later genetic analysis, donors in an Asian-associated ancestry cluster had fewer N-insertions in productive TCRs than the roughly 670-donor mean. Most CMV-associated TCR beta chains appeared to be HLA-restricted in a later analysis, and the HLA associations seemed to be driven largely by CMV exposure. In the study, about 150 TCR beta chains were listed as associated with cytomegalovirus. A further reported finding was that TCR beta sequences accurately predicted the HLA-A and HLA-B alleles for most subjects in the first cohort. In an earlier analysis of about 540 of the donors, most TCR beta V segments were observed in productive rearrangements about 90% or about 30% of the time, broadly matching IMGT annotations. The presence/absence analyses assumed that sequencing depth was roughly uniform across donors, and that assumption may not be true. A few of the identified cytomegalovirus-associated TCR beta chains were confirmed in vitro to be specific for cytomegalovirus antigens. While some public TCRs were present in many individuals, most TCR sequences turned up only very rarely across donors. In a later genetic analysis, a missense DCLRE1C variant was associated with V-gene and J-gene trimming of TCR beta chains, and the association was replicated in an independent cohort. The classifier was reported to diagnose cytomegalovirus status with high specificity and sensitivity in both the original and validation cohorts. In this cohort, only TCR beta chains were sequenced, and detectable features were limited by the absence of alpha or paired-chain data. Because the 87-base-pair reads could not distinguish some IMGT-functional V segments, including TRBV6-2 and TRBV6-3, those segments were excluded. A group of highly shared sequence variants was considered likely to be a technical artifact of the sequencing pipeline. Linkage disequilibrium might explain the correlated functional status among segregating V segments, but an unknown experimental factor could not be excluded. Strong co-occurrence of HLA alleles, especially DR and DQ, made assigning TCR associations to individual alleles difficult. Because some donors lacked HLA typing at each locus, the association tests relied only on the typed subset.

CDR1 SGHVS and CDR2 FQNEAQ were looked up in the germline V gene. Including cysteine and phenylalanine, the CDR3 has 16 amino acids. Of the read, only the CDR3 DNA is kept; its 48 bases are in frame from base 1. The V and J ends are trimmed by 3 bases and 0 bases, leaving 12 bases between them. The rearranged chain carries TRBV7-8 and TRBJ2-1; TRBD1 might be the D gene, on 6 matching bases. The sequenced sample was PBMCs. This clonotype originated in a male donor in good health and CMV-seropositive. Here the CDR3 is given as CASSLRQASSYNEQFF. The DNA sequence reads TGTGCCAGCAGCTTGAGACAGGCAAGCTCCTACAATGAGCAGTTCTTC.